This T cell receptor beta chain was retrieved from a study of shared clonotypes between healthy human individuals. Overall study findings and caveats: Generally, naive subsets (rather than memory subsets) showed larger estimated richness.

The CDR3 has 13 amino acids. The germline V and J ends were trimmed by 5 bases and 4 bases, with 12 bases remaining between them. CDR1 SGHTA and CDR2 FQGNSA come from the germline V gene. In the sorted-subset replicate PCRs, around 200 ng DNA, tens of thousands of T cell genomes, was used. Only in-frame clones appear in the TCRdb table, and some are missing; sequencing was by immunoSEQ multiplex PCR. The sample lists 1,400,000 or so clones, just under 99% occurring once. To note about this clone: Its antigen is unknown.

The sample was naive CD4+ T cells sorted from blood. Subset specified: CD45RA+ positively selected. The receptor was derived from a man under 40 in good health. This chain uses TRBV7-2 with TRBJ2-7, with D unclear. Written as DNA, the CDR3 is TGTGCCAGCAGCCCTCAGGCTTCTTACGAGCAGTACTTC. Its protein product is CASSPQASYEQYF.